This TCR beta chain was identified during a study of cytomegalovirus exposure and HLA in healthy donors. General study findings and limits: Reportedly, diagnosis of cytomegalovirus status by the classifier showed high specificity and sensitivity. Three chains tied to CMV proved CMV antigen-specific in vitro. Prior analysis indicated that the majority of TCR beta V segments exhibited productivity approximately 87% or approximately 30% of the time.

The study ran its PCR with 60 Vbeta and 13 Jbeta primers. The data were produced by immunoSEQ multiplex PCR, yet TCRdb's version contains in-frame clones alone and is incomplete. The sample lists around 100,000 clones; 70% to 85% were seen once. Comments on this clone: Antigen: not known.

The germline V gene has CDR1 SEHNR and CDR2 FQNEAQ (reference sequence). The CDR3 extends over 12 amino acids. V was trimmed by 5 bases and J by 5 bases, leaving 8 bases between them. Sequencing used PBMCs. The V gene is TRBV7-9, the J gene TRBJ2-3; D is unclear. This receptor was obtained from a man in his late teens or twenties in good health and CMV-seronegative. CDR3 sequence reads: CASSPQLDTQYF. The CDR3 DNA reads TGTGCCAGCAGCCCCCAGTTAGATACGCAGTATTTT.